These 13 T cell receptor beta chains were sequenced from one sample in a study of T-cell memory formation after mild COVID-19. TCRdb called the 5' RACE reads again in MiXCR, with one record for every CDR3 protein. The profile shows some 160,000 distinct CDR3 sequences, over 10% of them singletons. What was sequenced was PBMCs or a T cell subset sorted from them (not recorded which). Receptors were obtained from a man between 18 and 35 years old who had mild COVID-19 (a few samples of this study predate the infection). Cell type and time point are not known.

The rearrangement joins TRBV6-5 to TRBJ1-1; D ambiguous. Germline CDR1 and CDR2: MNHEY and SVGAGI. The ends were cut back, 7 bases at V and 1 base at J, with 4 bases in the middle. The CDR3 is made up of 11 amino acids. The CDR3 spells CASTGNTEAFF. In DNA form, the CDR3 reads TGTGCCAGCACCGGGAACACTGAAGCTTTCTTT.

The chain recombines TRBV20-1 with TRBJ2-5; D possibly corresponds to TRBD1 (6 bases). This CDR3 is 15 amino acids long. The V gene's germline CDR1 is DFQATT and CDR2 SNEGSKA (reference sequence). With 1 base removed from V and 3 bases from J, the gap between germline ends came to 15 bases. The CDR3 reads CSARVSTGLEETQYF. The CDR3, as DNA: TGCAGTGCTAGAGTCTCTACAGGGCTGGAAGAGACCCAGTACTTC.

CDR3 bases: TGTGCCAGCAGCCACCACCAGGGGGGAAACACCATATATTTT. Protein: CASSHHQGGNTIYF. The chain couples TRBV28 to TRBJ1-3, with TRBD1 as a possible D gene (6 bases). The V gene's germline CDR1 is MDHEN and CDR2 SYDVKM. The CDR3 runs to 14 residues. Between the trimmed V and J ends, which lost 6 bases and 4 bases, there was a span of 13 bases. Complete variable domain (other parts from reference TRBV28 and TRBJ1-3): DVKVTQSSRYLVKRTGEKVFLECVQDMDHENMFWYRQDPGLGLRLIYFSYDVKMKEKGDIPEGYSVSREKKERFSLILESASTNQTSMYLCASSHHQGGNTIYFGEGSWLTVV.

This chain uses TRBV10-3 with TRBJ1-2; D is undetermined. Trimming pared 4 bases from V and 7 bases from J, leaving 10 bases between. This CDR3 spans 12 amino acids. Per germline, CDR1 ENHRY and CDR2 SYGVKD. In DNA, the CDR3 is TGTGCCATCAGTGGAGAGGCTGTTGGCTACACCTTC. Its protein is CAISGEAVGYTF.

This clonotype was detected a few times. The V and J genes are TRBV29-1 and TRBJ2-5; possibly TRBD2 for D (5 bases). V lost 5 bases, J lost 2 bases, and 18 bases lay in between. CDR3 length: 15 amino acids. The germline V gene encodes CDR1 SQVTM and CDR2 ANQGSEA. CDR3: CSVIKIWEPQETQYF. DNA for the CDR3: TGCAGCGTTATAAAAATTTGGGAGCCACAAGAGACCCAGTACTTC.

The table lists this clonotype with many counts. The chain links TRBV9 to TRBJ2-7, with 8 positions matching TRBD1. The CDR3 length is 16 residues. Germline values: CDR1 SGDLS, CDR2 YYNGEE. V was clipped by 0 bases and J by 0 bases; unmatched bases: 5. As DNA, the CDR3 is TGTGCCAGCAGCGTAGGGTCAGGGGGCCCCTCCTACGAGCAGTACTTC. Translation gives CASSVGSGGPSYEQYF.

V and J are TRBV6-2 or TRBV6-3 and TRBJ1-1; no reliable D call. This CDR3 spans 11 amino acids. The V end was cut by 5 bases, the J end by 11 bases, with 12 bases between. Germline V gives CDR1 MNHEY, CDR2 SVGEGT. The CDR3 DNA reads as TGTGCCAGCAGTAATCAAGAAACGGCTTTCTTT. Amino acid sequence: CASSNQETAFF.

In this sample, this clonotype turned up a few times. The chain couples TRBV4-3 to TRBJ1-6; TRBD1 agrees at 7 bases. This CDR3 contains 16 residues. Germline trimming cut 0 bases from V and 6 bases from J; bases unmatched to any gene: 5. CDR1 and CDR2 from the germline V gene are LGHNA and YSLEER. The CDR3 region has the DNA TGCGCCAGCAGCCAAGACTCAGGGGGGAGTAATTCACCCCTCCACTTT. This sequence encodes CASSQDSGGSNSPLHF.

At least ten counts were recorded for this clonotype. The chain couples TRBV18 to TRBJ2-3; D is perhaps TRBD2 (6 bases). Germline loops: CDR1 KGHSH, CDR2 LQKENI. The CDR3 runs to 15 residues. Trimming took 3 bases from V and 3 from J, leaving 13 bases between them. The CDR3: CASSPPGRGTDTQYF. The CDR3 DNA reads as TGTGCCAGCTCACCCCCGGGACGGGGGACAGATACGCAGTATTTT.

This clonotype was recorded at least ten times. The chain links TRBV7-2 to TRBJ2-4; D gene ambiguous. Germline-derived CDR1 and CDR2 are SGHTA and FQGNSA. The ends were cut back, 5 bases at V and 4 bases at J, with 18 bases in the middle. The CDR3 runs 16 residues. The chain's CDR3 is CASSHVKAVGKNIQYF. CDR3 bases: TGTGCCAGCAGCCACGTTAAGGCCGTCGGTAAAAACATTCAGTACTTC.

This clonotype turned up a few times. This chain connects TRBV20-1 to TRBJ2-7; D may be TRBD1 (6 bases). The CDR3 extends over 15 amino acids. From germline, CDR1 is DFQATT and CDR2 SNEGSKA (reference sequence). V gave up 3 bases and J gave up 5 bases, with 20 bases separating them. CDR3 nucleotides: TGCAGTGCTAGCAACCGGGACACCCCTCGGAACGAGCAGTACGTC. Protein product: CSASNRDTPRNEQYV.

This clonotype was counted a few times. The rearrangement uses TRBV4-1 and TRBJ1-4, with D perhaps matching TRBD1 (5 bases). The CDR3 extends over 14 amino acids. Trimming removed 4 bases at V and 4 bases at J, with 10 bases between. Germline values: CDR1 MGHRA, CDR2 YSYEKL. The CDR3 coding sequence is TGCGCCAGCAGCCCCAGGGTGGGTAATGAAAAACTGTTTTTT. As protein: CASSPRVGNEKLFF.

This clonotype was found a few times. V gene TRBV5-1 combines with J gene TRBJ1-1, with TRBD1 matching 9 bases. CDR1 and CDR2 from the germline V gene are SGHRS and YFSETQ. The CDR3 extends over 15 amino acids. V dropped 4 bases and J dropped 2; count of bases not matched to a gene: 6. The CDR3 DNA reads TGCGCCAGCAGCGTACAGGGGGCTGGCAACACTGAAGCTTTCTTT. The encoded protein is CASSVQGAGNTEAFF.